The next 25 T cell receptor beta chains were all read from a single sample in a study of blood T cell repertoires in COVID-19. Clones were sequenced by immunoSEQ multiplex PCR, and TCRdb holds only the in-frame ones, with some missing. The table includes approximately 40,000 clones, 86% detected once. The sequencing input was peripheral blood. Receptors were obtained from a man aged 45-65 years in a cohort sampled during active COVID-19.

This chain uses TRBV2 with TRBJ2-2; tentative D call: TRBD1 (5 bases). The CDR3 runs 17 residues. Between the trimmed V and J ends, which lost 2 bases and 2 bases, there was a span of 15 bases. CDR1 and CDR2 (germline): SNHLY, FYNNEI. The CDR3 here is CASSERQGTLNTGELFF. CDR3 sequence (DNA): TGTGCCAGCAGTGAAAGGCAGGGTACCCTAAACACCGGGGAGCTGTTTTTT.

This clone was found a few times. This chain links TRBV19 with TRBJ1-1, with D possibly matching TRBD1 (6 bases). The CDR3 contains 13 residues. Germline V lookup: CDR1 LNHDA, CDR2 SQIVND (reference sequence). Trimming stripped 7 bases from V and 4 bases from J, with 13 bases between. The CDR3 here is CASTYTGPTEAFF. CDR3 sequence (DNA): TGTGCCAGTACCTATACAGGGCCCACTGAAGCTTTCTTT.

The rearrangement links TRBV13 to TRBJ2-2; weak D call: TRBD2 (5 bases). Per germline, CDR1 PRHDT and CDR2 FYEKMQ (reference sequence). CDR3 length: 15 amino acids. The germline V and J ends were trimmed by 5 bases and 0 bases, with 10 bases remaining between them. CDR3 nucleotide sequence: TGTGCCAGCAGCCCCAGCGGACCGAACACCGGGGAGCTGTTTTTT. Protein sequence: CASSPSGPNTGELFF.

The chain has TRBV10-3 and TRBJ2-7; TRBD2 agrees at 7 bases. This CDR3 region has 16 residues. Germline CDR1 and CDR2: ENHRY and SYGVKD. J was trimmed by 3 bases and V by 0 bases; bases with no gene match: 8. In DNA form, the CDR3 reads TGTGCCATCAGTGAGTCCGGGTGGGAGGGCCGCTACGAGCAGTACGTC. As protein: CAISESGWEGRYEQYV.

The chain joins TRBV2 to TRBJ1-1; 8 nucleotides align to TRBD1. With 5 bases clipped from V and 8 bases from J, the junction kept 13 bases outside the gene matches. This CDR3 has 15 residues. The germline CDR1 and CDR2 sequences are SNHLY and FYNNEI. CDR3 DNA sequence: TGTGCCAGCAGTCCCCTCGGACAGGGTGTTTCCGAAGCTTTCTTT. This gives the protein CASSPLGQGVSEAFF.

The rearrangement uses TRBV4-1 and TRBJ1-1; the D is unclear. The CDR3 totals 14 residues. The germline gives CDR1 MGHRA, CDR2 YSYEKL. Trimming removed 1 base at V and 7 bases at J, with 13 bases between. This CDR3 is CASSQVAAGNEAFF. CDR3 coding DNA: TGCGCCAGCAGCCAAGTTGCGGCGGGTAATGAAGCTTTCTTT.

J is TRBJ2-5 and V is TRBV20-1; 7 bases fit TRBD1. The germline CDR1 and CDR2 sequences are DFQATT and SNEGSKA (reference sequence). The CDR3 consists of 11 residues. V lost 6 bases to trimming and J lost 2 bases; unmatched junction nucleotides: 0. CDR3 in DNA: TGCAGTGCACAGGGGCAAGAGACCCAGTACTTC. This codes for CSAQGQETQYF.

This chain links TRBV12-3 or TRBV12-4 with TRBJ1-1, with D hard to call. The germline V and J ends were trimmed by 3 bases and 3 bases, with 8 bases remaining between them. This CDR3 spans 13 amino acids. In DNA, the CDR3 is TGTGCCAGCAGTTTCGGGTCCGACACTGAAGCTTTCTTT. This sequence encodes CASSFGSDTEAFF.

The chain couples TRBV5-8 to TRBJ2-1; 11 bases agree with TRBD2. This CDR3 comprises 15 residues. J was trimmed by 5 bases and V by 3 bases; bases with no gene match: 4. The germline V gene has CDR1 SGHTS and CDR2 YDEGEE. Written as DNA, the CDR3 is TGTGCCAGCAGCTCCGGGACTAGCGGCGACAATGAGCAGTTCTTC. It is translated as CASSSGTSGDNEQFF.

The DNA of the CDR3 is TGCGCCAGCAGCCAGACAGGGGGCGAAATCTACAAAAACATTCAGTACTTC. Its protein is CASSQTGGEIYKNIQYF. The chain recombines TRBV4-3 with TRBJ2-4; 10 bases agree with TRBD1. The CDR3 loop spans 17 amino acids. Germline CDR1 reads LGHNA; CDR2 reads YSLEER. After removal of 3 bases from V and 3 bases from J, the junction contained 8 bases not matched to a gene.

This clone showed up just a few times. This chain links TRBV6-2 or TRBV6-3 with TRBJ1-1, with 8 bases matching TRBD1. The germline V gene has CDR1 MNHEY and CDR2 SVGEGT. V was clipped by 5 bases and J by 4 bases; unmatched bases: 6. CDR3 length: 14 amino acids. The CDR3 is CASSDRGSGTEAFF. CDR3 coding DNA: TGTGCCAGCAGTGACAGGGGATCGGGCACTGAAGCTTTCTTT.

The chain carries TRBV7-9 and TRBJ1-2; 7 bases agree with TRBD1. CDR1 and CDR2 (germline): SEHNR, FQNEAQ (reference sequence). V shed 0 bases, J shed 5 bases, and the junction held 3 bases outside the gene matches. The CDR3 length is 14 residues. The CDR3 reads CASSLAGDSYGYTF. The CDR3 DNA sequence: TGTGCCAGCAGCTTAGCGGGGGACAGTTATGGCTACACCTTC.

V is TRBV25-1 and J is TRBJ1-1, with a weak D call TRBD1 (6 bases). Germline CDR1 reads MGHDK; CDR2 reads SYGVNS. V was pared by 4 bases and J by 3 bases, with 12 bases between. The CDR3 has 14 amino acids. CDR3 nucleotide sequence: TGTGCCAGCAGTGCGACAGGAGGTGACACTGAAGCTTTCTTT. Translation: CASSATGGDTEAFF.

This chain connects TRBV2 to TRBJ2-5; weak D call: TRBD2 (6 bases). The CDR3 sequence is 13 residues long. Per germline, CDR1 SNHLY and CDR2 FYNNEI. Trimming removed 4 bases from V and 5 bases from J, with 11 bases in between. CDR3 bases: TGTGCCAGCAGTGGGCGGGGAACTGAGACCCAGTACTTC. This gives the protein CASSGRGTETQYF.

The chain carries TRBV11-2 and TRBJ2-5; no firm D call. CDR3 length: 13 amino acids. The germline V and J ends were trimmed by 5 bases and 5 bases, with 12 bases remaining between them. Germline V gives CDR1 SGHAT, CDR2 FQNNGV. CDR3 DNA: TGTGCCAGCAGCATTAATTCCGGGGAGACCCAGTACTTC. Its translation: CASSINSGETQYF.

V usage is TRBV6-5 and J usage is TRBJ2-5; 15 bases align to TRBD2. The length of the CDR3 is 16 residues. The junction had 5 bases not matched to a gene; V was cut back by 4 bases and J by 5 bases. Germline lookup yields CDR1 MNHEY and CDR2 SVGAGI. Here the CDR3 reads CASSSGTSGGRETQYF. CDR3 coding DNA: TGTGCCAGCAGTTCCGGGACTAGCGGGGGGCGGGAGACCCAGTACTTC.

V and J are TRBV7-8 and TRBJ1-2, with TRBD1 identical over 8 bases. The germline V gene has CDR1 SGHVS and CDR2 FQNEAQ. CDR3 size: 16 residues. Losses at the gene ends were 2 bases for V and 2 bases for J; bases not matched to a gene: 7. CDR3 protein: CASSLRTGHNNYGYTF. CDR3 bases: TGTGCCAGCAGCTTAAGGACAGGGCATAACAACTATGGCTACACCTTC.

The genes are TRBV5-5 and TRBJ1-5; unclear D gene. Deletions cut 4 bases from V and 0 bases from J, with 14 bases between. CDR3 length: 16 residues. Germline loops: CDR1 SGHKS, CDR2 YYEKEE (reference sequence). CDR3 DNA sequence: TGTGCCAGCAGCCATTCGGGGAGCTATAGCAATCAGCCCCAGCATTTT. Protein: CASSHSGSYSNQPQHF.

A note on this clone: Because the CDR3's place on the DNA is in doubt, the DNA is left out and the CDR3 is given as listed by TCRdb. This chain uses TRBV21-1 with TRBJ2-7; the tabulated D call, TRBD1, remains unverified against the DNA. TRBV21-1 is assigned pseudogene status. The CDR3 length equals 18 residues, ends included. The CDR3 spells CASSKAYWGQGIPYEQYV.

This clone has more than one count but fewer than ten. The chain has TRBV5-4 and TRBJ1-2; 8 bases are shared with TRBD1. Trimming at V came to 0 bases and at J to 1 base, leaving 2 bases not matched to a gene. This CDR3 has 15 amino acids. Germline loops: CDR1 SGHNT, CDR2 YYREEE (reference sequence). For the CDR3, the DNA is TGTGCCAGCAGCTTGGCAGGACAGGGTAACTATGGCTACACCTTC. Translation: CASSLAGQGNYGYTF.

The chain uses TRBV4-1 and TRBJ2-7; D ambiguous. Trimming removed 6 bases from V and 4 bases from J, with 16 bases in between. Germline loops: CDR1 MGHRA, CDR2 YSYEKL. This CDR3 comprises 14 residues. This chain's CDR3 is CASRNDPYGYEQYF. The CDR3 coding sequence is TGCGCCAGCAGAAACGATCCGTACGGTTACGAGCAGTACTTC.

The chain joins TRBV7-9 to TRBJ2-3; 9 nucleotides agree with TRBD1. Per the germline V gene, CDR1 is SEHNR and CDR2 is FQNEAQ (reference sequence). J lost 2 bases, V lost 4 bases, and 1 base had no gene match. The CDR3 covers 14 residues. CDR3 loop: CASSWDRVTDTQYF. Written as DNA, the CDR3 is TGTGCCAGCAGCTGGGACAGGGTCACAGATACGCAGTATTTT. Drawing the rest from reference TRBV7-9 and TRBJ2-3, the complete variable domain is DTGVSQNPRHKITKRGQNVTFRCDPISEHNRLYWYRQTLGQGPEFLTYFQNEAQLEKSRLLSDRFSAERPKGSFSTLEIQRTEQGDSAMYLCASSWDRVTDTQYFGPGTRLTVL.

V and J are TRBV24-1 and TRBJ2-4; D is unresolved. This CDR3 is 13 amino acids long. The germline gives CDR1 KGHDR, CDR2 SFDVKD. Deletions cut 1 base from V and 5 bases from J, with 5 bases between. The DNA for the CDR3 is TGTGCCACCAGTGATTTTCGGGAAAACATTCAGTACTTC. Translated: CATSDFRENIQYF.

This sequence joins TRBV23-1 and TRBJ2-6; D gene unclear. TRBV23-1 is an ORF for which the function is uncertain. V lost 1 base to trimming and J lost 3 bases, with 10 bases between them. The length of the CDR3 is 16 residues. This chain's CDR3 is CASSQCGALGANVLTF. The CDR3 bases are TGCGCCAGCAGTCAATGTGGAGCCCTTGGGGCCAACGTCCTGACTTTC.

This chain links TRBV2 with TRBJ1-2; D is possibly TRBD1 (5 bases). Germline V gene lookup returns CDR1 SNHLY and CDR2 FYNNEI. The V end lost 7 bases, the J end lost 6 bases, and 21 bases lay between the germline ends. The CDR3 covers 15 residues. The CDR3 sequence is CASTGTGTIEDGYTF. DNA of the CDR3: TGTGCCAGCACTGGAACAGGAACCATAGAGGATGGCTACACCTTC.